The 18 T cell receptor beta chains listed next were all sequenced from one sample in a study of cytotoxic CD8 clonotypes in ibrutinib-treated CLL. Using immunoSEQ multiplex PCR, the repertoire was profiled, and TCRdb retains in-frame clones only, with some absent. The table lists 140,000 to 150,000 clones, about 75% of them singletons. Sequencing was performed on PBMCs, taken after 24 months of ibrutinib treatment. Source of these receptors: a human donor with chronic lymphocytic leukemia.

V usage is TRBV7-2 and J usage is TRBJ1-5; D gene ambiguous. CDR1 SGHTA and CDR2 FQGNSA come from the germline V gene. CDR3 length: 15 residues. V lost 0 bases to trimming and J lost 4 bases, with 10 bases between them. CDR3 DNA sequence: TGTGCCAGCAGCTTAGCGGATTTTCGGAATCAGCCCCAGCATTTT. This translates into CASSLADFRNQPQHF.

This chain's CDR3 is CASSLGQGPEKLFF. Written as DNA, the CDR3 is TGTGCCAGCAGCTTAGGGCAGGGACCCGAAAAACTGTTTTTT. The chain couples TRBV11-2 to TRBJ1-4, with D possibly being TRBD1 (5 bases). The CDR3 is made up of 14 amino acids. CDR1 and CDR2 from the germline V gene are SGHAT and FQNNGV. V shed 1 base and J shed 8 bases, with 11 bases lying between them.

V usage is TRBV7-6 and J usage is TRBJ2-7; 9 bases fit TRBD1. This CDR3 has 16 residues. The V and J ends lost 1 base and 5 bases, in that order; junction bases with no gene match: 9. The V gene's germline CDR1 is SGHVS and CDR2 FNYEAQ. CDR3 sequence reads: CASSLVVGQGLDEQYF. For the CDR3, the DNA is TGTGCCAGCAGCTTAGTTGTGGGACAGGGTTTGGACGAGCAGTACTTC.

This sequence joins TRBV5-5 and TRBJ1-5; D is ambiguous. Trimming left V 2 bases short and J 3 bases short, with 12 bases between. The CDR3 loop spans 15 amino acids. From germline, CDR1 is SGHKS and CDR2 YYEKEE (reference sequence). This chain's CDR3 is CASSFLGQTNQPQHF. The CDR3 nucleotides are TGTGCCAGCAGCTTTCTAGGGCAAACCAATCAGCCCCAGCATTTT.

A few counts support this clone. The chain combines TRBV15 with TRBJ1-4, with 9 bases aligning to TRBD1. The CDR3 consists of 15 residues. After removal of 5 bases from V and 5 bases from J, the junction contained 6 bases not matched to a gene. Per germline, CDR1 LNHNV and CDR2 YYDKDF (reference sequence). The CDR3 protein is CATSWGTGLNEKLFF. In DNA form, the CDR3 reads TGTGCCACCAGCTGGGGGACAGGGCTAAATGAAAAACTGTTTTTT.

V gene TRBV7-2 combines with J gene TRBJ2-5, with TRBD2 identical over 11 bases. The CDR3 totals 16 residues. Germline V gene sequence: CDR1 SGHTA, CDR2 FQGNSA. The J segment lost 3 bases and the V segment lost 5 bases, leaving 8 bases of the junction unmatched. Here the CDR3 DNA reads TGTGCCAGCAGCGCGACTAGCGGGGCGTCCAAAGAGACCCAGTACTTC. It translates to CASSATSGASKETQYF.

Details on this clone: A clone one base away is much larger, so this may be a read error. The rearrangement uses TRBV7-3 and TRBJ2-1; 8 bases line up with TRBD1. The CDR3 runs to 12 residues. CDR1 SGHTA and CDR2 FQGTGA come from the germline V gene. This CDR3 reads CTSSSQGDEQFF. The CDR3 nucleotides read TGTACCAGCAGCTCACAGGGGGATGAGCAGTTCTTC. Full variable domain (remainder filled in from reference TRBV7-3 and TRBJ2-1): GAGVSQTPSNKVTEKGKYVELRCDPISGHTALYWYRQSLGQGPEFLIYFQGTGAADDSGLPNDRFFAVRPEGSVSTLKIQRTERGDSAVYLCTSSSQGDEQFFGPGTRLTVL.

The CDR3 region is CASSPQERVHEQYF. For the CDR3, the DNA is TGTGCCAGCTCACCACAAGAAAGGGTCCACGAGCAGTACTTC. The rearrangement uses TRBV18 and TRBJ2-7, with D uncertain. Between the trimmed V and J ends, which lost 1 base and 5 bases, there was a span of 12 bases. The germline gives CDR1 KGHSH, CDR2 LQKENI. This CDR3 contains 14 residues.

The chain recombines TRBV11-1 with TRBJ2-2; a possible D gene is TRBD2 (6 bases). Germline loops: CDR1 SGHAT, CDR2 FQDESV (reference sequence). The CDR3 is 15 amino acids. Trimming took 5 bases from V and 4 from J, leaving 14 bases between them. CDR3 bases: TGTGCCAGCAGCCCGACGGGAGTTGTCACCGGGGAGCTGTTTTTT. This sequence encodes CASSPTGVVTGELFF.

Note on this clone: The same CDR3 can be traced to other DNA sequences in this sample. The rearrangement links TRBV11-2 to TRBJ1-3; D gene uncertain. V lost 1 base and J lost 7, with 11 bases in between. Germline CDR1 is SGHAT and CDR2 is FQNNGV. The length of the CDR3 is 14 residues. The CDR3 is CASSLGGGGNTIYF. The CDR3 DNA sequence: TGTGCCAGCAGCTTAGGAGGCGGAGGGAACACCATATATTTT. Using reference TRBV11-2 and TRBJ1-3 for the parts outside the CDR3, the full variable domain is EAGVAQSPRYKIIEKRQSVAFWCNPISGHATLYWYQQILGQGPKLLIQFQNNGVVDDSQLPKDRFSAERLKGVDSTLKIQPAKLEDSAVYLCASSLGGGGNTIYFGEGSWLTVV.

V usage is TRBV6-5 and J usage is TRBJ2-3; no definite D call. Germline assignment: CDR1 MNHEY and CDR2 SVGAGI. V shed 4 bases and J shed 2 bases, with 7 bases lying between them. The CDR3 runs 13 residues. CDR3 in DNA: TGTGCCAGCAGTTCTCGTACCACAGATACGCAGTATTTT. Its protein product is CASSSRTTDTQYF.

The genes are TRBV2 and TRBJ1-2, with D maybe TRBD1 (5 bases). The CDR3 has 16 residues. V gave up 8 bases and J gave up 1 base, with 20 bases separating them. Looked up from germline, CDR1 is SNHLY and CDR2 is FYNNEI. DNA of the CDR3: TGTGCCAGCGCGGCCCAGGGCGGGTGGGGTAACTATGGCTACACCTTC. This codes for CASAAQGGWGNYGYTF.

V usage is TRBV7-8 and J usage is TRBJ2-7; 8 positions agree with TRBD1. Germline V gene data show CDR1 as SGHVS and CDR2 as FQNEAQ. This CDR3 is built from 13 residues. Trimming at V came to 3 bases and at J to 6 bases, leaving 4 bases not matched to a gene. Here the CDR3 DNA reads TGTGCCAGCAGCTTCGACAGGGGAGGCGAGCAGTACTTC. Amino acid sequence: CASSFDRGGEQYF.

The chain recombines TRBV2 with TRBJ2-5, with 10 positions matching TRBD2. The CDR3 spans 13 residues. The germline V gene encodes CDR1 SNHLY and CDR2 FYNNEI. The J segment lost 5 bases and the V segment lost 6 bases, leaving 3 bases of the junction unmatched. CDR3: CASSFSGRETQYF. CDR3 in DNA: TGTGCCAGCAGCTTTAGCGGGAGGGAGACCCAGTACTTC.

The rearrangement joins TRBV6-4 to TRBJ1-1; 7 bases fit TRBD1. CDR3 length equals 13 residues. Germline loops: CDR1 MRHNA, CDR2 SNTAGT. Germline trimming cut 2 bases from V and 8 bases from J; bases unmatched to any gene: 5. The CDR3 nucleotides read TGTGCCAGCAGTGACGAGGCAGGGGGGGAAGCTTTCTTT. The encoded protein is CASSDEAGGEAFF.

This clone showed up just a few times. The chain uses TRBV6-4 and TRBJ1-1; no definite D call. Trimming removed 10 bases from V and 0 bases from J, with 12 bases in between. Germline V gene sequence: CDR1 MRHNA, CDR2 SNTAGT. CDR3 length equals 13 residues. As DNA, the CDR3 is TGTGCCACCCGGCGTGGGGTGAACACTGAAGCTTTCTTT. It specifies CATRRGVNTEAFF.

The chain carries TRBV6-5 and TRBJ1-2, with 7 bases that match TRBD1. The CDR3 has 14 amino acids. Germline V gene sequence: CDR1 MNHEY, CDR2 SVGAGI. After removal of 2 bases from V and 2 bases from J, the junction contained 2 bases not matched to a gene. Written as DNA, the CDR3 is TGTGCCAGCAGTTACCCGACAGGGAACTATGGCTACACCTTC. Translated, it gives CASSYPTGNYGYTF.

The chain joins TRBV23-1 to TRBJ2-7, with 10 bases that match TRBD2. TRBV23-1 is labeled an ORF, and its function is uncertain. The CDR3 consists of 17 residues. Germline trimming cut 2 bases from V and 0 bases from J; bases unmatched to any gene: 7. CDR3 DNA: TGCGCCAGCAGTCAAGGGAATAGCGGGAGGCCCTCCTACGAGCAGTACTTC. Translating it yields CASSQGNSGRPSYEQYF.